This TCR beta chain was recorded in a study of beta chain features in type 1 diabetes (dated by TCRdb to 2016 to 2019). Context from the whole study: Mean age, gender distribution, total cell number and subset yield were not different between patients and healthy donors. A total of roughly 98,000,000 sorted cells were examined across all samples, and RNA yield correlated strongly with the number of cells per subset. In the study, TCRB repertoires of sorted circulating CD4+ T cell subsets from recently diagnosed type 1 diabetes patients were compared with those of matched healthy donors. Whereas all 30 or so donors provided naive and central memory subsets, regulatory and stem cell-like memory subsets were isolated from just 8 patients and about eight healthy donors.

The High Capacity cDNA Reverse Transcription Kit was used to reverse transcribe all of the isolated RNA, meaning that expressed TCRB transcripts were what got sequenced. Naive, central memory and regulatory T cell samples underwent deep immunoSEQ sequencing, averaging around 4 million total reads per sample. After sorted cells were lysed in RLT buffer, RNA was extracted with DNase-treated RNeasy Micro or Mini kits, with the choice depending on cell number. To prevent cross-contamination, each cell subset was processed individually, whereas patient and healthy donor samples were processed jointly. The immunoSEQ multiplex PCR was used to amplify TCRB sequences from cDNA, yielding 87-bp fragments that span the CDR3 region. Sequencing of the amplicons was performed on the Illumina HiSeq platform. The authors processed their data as follows. PCR bias was corrected computationally using synthetic template baselines, and reads within Hamming distance 2 were collapsed, with unmergeable singletons discarded. By aligning reads against IMGT, V, D and J genes, CDR3 length, and insertions or deletions at six rearrangement sites were assigned. Within each subset, clonotype counts were normalized to sorted cell number, and only after that were true diversity and Gini coefficients computed with the tcR R package. Repertoire sharing was quantified using the overlap coefficient calculated on TCRB nucleotide sequences. As a proxy for the pre-selection repertoire, out-of-frame TCRB sequences from naive cells were analyzed. The table comes from immuneACCESS by way of TCRdb, which keeps in-frame sequences with V and J called. Part of the clones is missing from these tables; in studies checked, under half for an unresolved V gene and the rest for unknown reasons. The DNA was the basis for D and trimming; V, J and clone size are from that table. This sample gives around 500,000 clones in total; roughly an eighth of them show up just once. The top ten clones comprise roughly 0.046% of the sample.

Each donor gave one peripheral blood draw, averaging about 120 mL, which was collected into heparinised tubes. A BD FACSAria II and a panel including CD45RO, CCR7, CD25, CD127, CD95 and CD27 were used to sort naive, central memory, regulatory and stem cell-like memory CD4+ T cells. All sorted populations exceeded 95% purity. PBMCs were isolated immediately by Lymphoprep density gradient centrifugation and stained directly without culture. So that batch effects would be minimized, each experiment stained and sorted samples in pairs, pairing one healthy donor with one patient. This clone was seen more than once but under ten times. Its antigen is currently not known. Base qualities are not provided; no much larger clone lies one nucleotide away. What the authors observed across the whole study: Type 1 diabetes patients showed a moderate but significant shortening of TCRB CDR3 length in all four CD4+ subsets. The naive, central memory and regulatory TCRB repertoires appeared to resemble one another more closely among patients than among healthy donors. Patients with type 1 diabetes made fewer insertions and deleted more nucleotides at VDJ recombination sites, implying thymic rearrangement abnormalities. Sequencing cDNA rather than genomic DNA could over-represent highly expressing activated cells, although activation and CD3 levels did not differ between groups. Shorter templates might be favored by PCR, yet because patient and control samples were amplified and corrected together, any such skew would affect both groups equally. Because small numbers of individuals were included in the HLA sub-analyses, any influence of HLA type on TCRB rearrangement was left unresolved.

V sheds 0 bases and J sheds 8 bases, leaving 7 bases between their ends. The CDR3, from cysteine to phenylalanine, totals 13 residues. The CDR3 DNA has 39 bases and is translated from base 1. The CDR1 and CDR2 encoded by the germline V gene are ENHRY and SYGVKD. The receptor was derived from a woman younger than 30 in good health. This sequence uses TRBV10-3 and TRBJ1-4, and TRBD1 may be the D gene, going by 5 matching bases. The sample consisted of naive CD4+ T cells from blood. This specimen's cell subset or site label, interpreted: true naive CD4+ T cells. The CDR3 region has the sequence CAISESKGEKLFF. The DNA sequence is TGTGCCATCAGTGAGTCGAAGGGGGAAAAACTGTTTTTT.